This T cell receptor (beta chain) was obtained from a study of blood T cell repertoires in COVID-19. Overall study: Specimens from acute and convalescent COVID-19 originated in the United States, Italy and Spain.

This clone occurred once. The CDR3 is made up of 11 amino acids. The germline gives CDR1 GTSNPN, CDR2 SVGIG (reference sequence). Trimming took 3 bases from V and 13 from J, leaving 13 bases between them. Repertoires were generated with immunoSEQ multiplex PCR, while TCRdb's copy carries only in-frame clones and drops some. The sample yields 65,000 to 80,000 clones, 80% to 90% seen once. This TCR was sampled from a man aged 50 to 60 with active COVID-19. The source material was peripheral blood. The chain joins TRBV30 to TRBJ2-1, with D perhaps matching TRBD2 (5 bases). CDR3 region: CAWRDYYKQFF. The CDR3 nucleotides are TGTGCCTGGAGAGACTATTACAAACAGTTCTTC.